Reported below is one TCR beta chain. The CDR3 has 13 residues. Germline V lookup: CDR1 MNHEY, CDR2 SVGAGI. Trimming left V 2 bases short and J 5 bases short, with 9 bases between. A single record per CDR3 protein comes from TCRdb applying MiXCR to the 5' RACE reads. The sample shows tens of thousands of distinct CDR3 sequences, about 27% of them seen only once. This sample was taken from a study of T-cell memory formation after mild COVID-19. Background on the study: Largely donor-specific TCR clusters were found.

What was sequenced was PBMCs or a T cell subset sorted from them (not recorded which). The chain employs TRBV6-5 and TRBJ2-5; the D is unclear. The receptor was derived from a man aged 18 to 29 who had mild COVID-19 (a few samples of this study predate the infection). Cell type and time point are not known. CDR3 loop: CASSYRPLETQYF. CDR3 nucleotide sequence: TGTGCCAGCAGTTACCGCCCCCTCGAGACCCAGTACTTC.